This T cell receptor (beta chain) stems from a study of T-cell memory formation after mild COVID-19. Notes on the study in general: Largely, contracting CD4+ clones fell within CM and EM, and contracting CD8+ clones within EMRA. Cross-reactive memory seemingly joined, as some responding clones were found in pre-infection memory. A second wave of clones peaked on day 37, and their SARS-CoV-2 specificity went unconfirmed.

This clonotype was seen ten or more times. Its antigen is still unknown. TCRdb independently ran MiXCR on the 5' RACE reads; one entry per CDR3 protein. The table records under 700,000 distinct CDR3 sequences, just over 20% of them present only once. With 5 bases clipped from V and 0 bases from J, the junction kept 3 bases outside the gene matches. This CDR3 has 15 amino acids. Germline loops: CDR1 SGHTA, CDR2 FQGNSA. Sequenced sample: PBMCs or a T cell subset sorted from them (not recorded which). This receptor was taken from an adult woman who had mild COVID-19 (a few samples of this study predate the infection). Cell type and time point are not known. The chain combines TRBV7-2 with TRBJ2-1, with 8 bases that match TRBD2. The CDR3 DNA is TGTGCCAGCAGCCATACTAGCGGCTCCTACAATGAGCAGTTCTTC. Translating gives CASSHTSGSYNEQFF.